This T cell receptor (beta chain) was recorded in a study of blood T cell repertoires in COVID-19. V gave up 0 bases and J gave up 3 bases, with 15 bases separating them. The CDR3 covers 16 residues. CDR1 is MNHEY and CDR2 is SVGAGI in the germline V gene. Using immunoSEQ multiplex PCR, the repertoire was profiled, and TCRdb retains in-frame clones only, with some absent. The top ten clones hold approximately 1.5% of a sample with over 400,000 clones, 86% of them seen once. The clonotype was recovered from a woman aged 25 to 39 with active or convalescent COVID-19. Material for sequencing was peripheral blood. V gene TRBV6-5 combines with J gene TRBJ2-7; D might be TRBD2 (7 bases). The CDR3 reads CASSYSNGGLDYEQYF. CDR3 sequence (DNA): TGTGCCAGCAGTTACTCCAACGGGGGGCTTGACTACGAGCAGTACTTC.